Detailed here is one TCR beta chain. Membership in each cohort depended on participant-reported clinical history. Trimming at V came to 1 base and at J to 7 bases, leaving 4 bases not matched to a gene. Germline V gene data show CDR1 as MNHEY and CDR2 as SVGAGI. The CDR3 spans 14 residues. The sample is drawn from a study of blood T cell repertoires in COVID-19. The protocol was immunoSEQ multiplex PCR, while the TCRdb copy is restricted to in-frame clones and leaves out a portion. The sample has some 140,000 clones; approximately 88% are singletons. This TCR derives from a middle-aged man with acute COVID-19. Specimen: PBMCs or T cells enriched from blood (not recorded which). This sequence joins TRBV6-5 and TRBJ1-2; the match to TRBD1 covers 9 bases. The CDR3 DNA reads TGTGCCAGCAGTTACTGGGGGACAGGGCCTGGCTACACCTTC. This sequence encodes CASSYWGTGPGYTF.